The next 29 T cell receptor beta chains were all read from a single sample in a study of response to subunit inactivated influenza vaccine. TCRdb independently ran MiXCR on the RT-PCR reads; one entry per CDR3 protein. This sample has 610,000 or so distinct CDR3 sequences; around 15% occur once, and the top ten carry over 8.5%. Here the sequenced sample was PBMCs from blood, taken about 13 days after vaccination. Receptors originate from a man between 50 and 59 years old who received an inactivated influenza vaccine.

V is TRBV20-1 and J is TRBJ1-5; D possibly corresponds to TRBD1 (5 bases). Trimming shortened V by 3 bases and J by 5 bases, and 20 bases separated the two germline ends. Germline CDR1 and CDR2: DFQATT and SNEGSKA (reference sequence). The CDR3 loop spans 16 amino acids. As DNA, the CDR3 is TGCAGTGCTAGTGTTTTGGGGGTTGTGGGGTATCAGCCCCAGCATTTT. This sequence encodes CSASVLGVVGYQPQHF.

This clonotype was seen more than once but under ten times. At one end the junction does not follow the germline gene, possibly because of a read error. This chain links TRBV20-1 with TRBJ2-7, with a possible D match to TRBD1 (5 bases). The CDR3 contains 8 residues. Looked up from germline, CDR1 is DFQATT and CDR2 is SNEGSKA (reference sequence). The CDR3 reads CTTQGGFF. CDR3 DNA sequence: TGCACCACCCAGGGTGGGTTCTTC.

Remarks on this clonotype: Possible read error: a much larger clone is one base away. The rearrangement links TRBV7-9 to TRBJ2-1; 8 nucleotides agree with TRBD2. V lost 1 base to trimming and J lost 6 bases; unmatched junction nucleotides: 2. The CDR3 is made up of 14 amino acids. CDR1 and CDR2 (germline): SEHNR, FQNEAQ (reference sequence). CDR3 DNA: TGTGCCAGCAGCTTAGGGACTAGCAGCAATGAGCAGTTCTTC. This gives the protein CASSLGTSSNEQFF.

This clonotype turned up a few times. The chain links TRBV6-2 or TRBV6-3 to TRBJ2-1; 7 positions match TRBD1. The CDR3 has 15 amino acids. The V gene end was trimmed by 7 bases and the J gene end by 9 bases; junction bases not matched to a gene: 15. Germline CDR1 reads MNHEY; CDR2 reads SVGEGT. CDR3 bases: TGTGCCAGCATCTTACAAGGGGGCTATAGGGGTGAGCAGTTCTTC. As protein: CASILQGGYRGEQFF.

The rearrangement uses TRBV5-1 and TRBJ2-5; TRBD1 matches at 7 bases. This CDR3 comprises 17 residues. The germline CDR1 and CDR2 sequences are SGHRS and YFSETQ. J lost 4 bases, V lost 1 base, and 13 bases had no gene match. The CDR3 reads CASSLRFGRGRVETQYF. CDR3 DNA: TGCGCCAGCAGCTTGAGATTCGGCAGGGGGAGAGTAGAGACCCAGTACTTC.

This clonotype was observed a few times. The CDR3: CASSPIRIWDSGSLSEQYF. For the CDR3, the DNA is TGTGCCAGTAGTCCCATTCGTATCTGGGACAGCGGGAGTCTTTCCGAGCAGTACTTC. The V call is TRBV19, the J call TRBJ2-7, with D perhaps TRBD2 (8 bases). V dropped 5 bases and J dropped 6 bases, with 32 bases sitting between them. The CDR3 length is 19 residues. Germline V gene sequence: CDR1 LNHDA, CDR2 SQIVND (reference sequence).

This clonotype was detected only a few times. This chain joins TRBV12-3 or TRBV12-4 and TRBJ2-5; D might be TRBD1 (5 bases). This CDR3 has 12 residues. V lost 1 base and J 9 bases, leaving 9 bases between the germline ends. CDR3 sequence reads: CASSLERRAQYF. The CDR3 nucleotides read TGTGCCAGCAGTTTAGAGCGCAGGGCCCAGTACTTC.

This clonotype was picked up a small number of times. J is TRBJ2-7 and V is TRBV27; D call uncertain. The germline V and J ends were trimmed by 3 bases and 2 bases, with 8 bases remaining between them. The germline gives CDR1 MNHEY, CDR2 SMNVEV (reference sequence). CDR3 length equals 13 residues. In DNA form, the CDR3 reads TGTGCCAGCAGTTTTGGGGTAACCTACGAGCAGTACTTC. Amino acid sequence: CASSFGVTYEQYF.

The sample holds a few counts of this clonotype. V gene TRBV4-3 combines with J gene TRBJ2-1; D is uncertain. Germline values: CDR1 LGHNA, CDR2 YSLEER. V was pared by 1 base and J by 5 bases, with 9 bases between. This CDR3 has 14 residues. The CDR3 region is CASSQAVTNNEQFF. In nucleotides, the CDR3 is TGCGCCAGCAGCCAAGCGGTAACCAACAATGAGCAGTTCTTC.

This sequence joins TRBV20-1 and TRBJ2-2; 12 nucleotides align to TRBD2. Unmatched junction bases numbered 8, after V lost 6 bases and J lost 6 bases. The CDR3 runs 15 residues. The germline CDR1 and CDR2 sequences are DFQATT and SNEGSKA (reference sequence). The CDR3 nucleotides are TGCAGTGCCTCTCTAGCGGGGGGGCTGTCCGGGGAGCTGTTTTTT. It translates to CSASLAGGLSGELFF.

The table lists this clonotype with many counts. The rearrangement joins TRBV5-1 to TRBJ2-5, with TRBD1 matching 7 bases. Germline V gene lookup returns CDR1 SGHRS and CDR2 YFSETQ. The CDR3 is 15 amino acids. V lost 4 bases to trimming and J lost 1 base; unmatched junction nucleotides: 7. The CDR3 protein is CASSGGTAFQETQYF. Written as DNA, the CDR3 is TGCGCCAGCAGCGGTGGGACAGCTTTCCAAGAGACCCAGTACTTC.

This chain uses TRBV29-1 with TRBJ1-4, with D possibly TRBD1 on 5 matching bases. The CDR3 length is 14 residues. Trimming pared 7 bases from V and 8 bases from J, leaving 20 bases between. CDR1 SQVTM and CDR2 ANQGSEA come from the germline V gene. CDR3 sequence (DNA): TGCAGCGCTACCTTACACAACCGGGGGGAAAAACTGTTTTTT. It translates to CSATLHNRGEKLFF.

V is TRBV6-5 and J is TRBJ2-1; D unresolved. Deletions cut 0 bases from V and 5 bases from J, with 11 bases between. The length of the CDR3 is 15 residues. Germline CDR1 MNHEY, CDR2 SVGAGI. The DNA for the CDR3 is TGTGCCAGCAGTTACTCGATGGTAGGAGACAATGAGCAGTTCTTC. Residues: CASSYSMVGDNEQFF.

This clonotype was detected a few times. The chain links TRBV20-1 to TRBJ2-7, with TRBD1 identical over 7 bases. This CDR3 spans 14 amino acids. Germline values: CDR1 DFQATT, CDR2 SNEGSKA (reference sequence). V shed 5 bases and J 4 bases; nucleotides not matched to a gene: 11. CDR3 coding DNA: TGCAGTGCTCGACAGGGTTTTAAGATGTACGAGCAGTACTTC. This encodes CSARQGFKMYEQYF.

This clonotype was seen a handful of times. This chain uses TRBV6-5 with TRBJ2-3, with unresolved D. Germline V CDR1 and CDR2: MNHEY, SVGAGI. V gave up 2 bases and J gave up 2 bases, with 8 bases separating them. This CDR3 contains 14 residues. Here the CDR3 reads CASSYTETTDTQYF. CDR3 DNA: TGTGCCAGCAGTTACACCGAAACCACAGATACGCAGTATTTT.

This chain uses TRBV27 with TRBJ2-5; TRBD2 aligns across 10 bases. J gave up 5 bases and V 8 bases, and 14 bases lay outside the gene matches. This CDR3 is built from 16 residues. The germline V gene encodes CDR1 MNHEY and CDR2 SMNVEV (reference sequence). The CDR3 protein is CASSKGASGSWETQYF. DNA for the CDR3: TGTGCCAGCTCAAAGGGGGCTAGCGGGAGTTGGGAGACCCAGTACTTC.

This rearrangement joins TRBV9 to TRBJ2-7; the match to TRBD2 covers 8 bases. Germline V lookup: CDR1 SGDLS, CDR2 YYNGEE. V trimming: 5 bases; J trimming: 2 bases; junction bases outside the gene matches: 9. The CDR3 sequence is 15 residues long. For the CDR3, the DNA is TGTGCCAGCAGTGAAGCGGGAGATTTCCCCTACGAGCAGTACTTC. Translated: CASSEAGDFPYEQYF.

The V call is TRBV15, the J call TRBJ1-3; perhaps TRBD1 as D (5 bases). The V gene's germline CDR1 is LNHNV and CDR2 YYDKDF (reference sequence). The V end lost 1 base, the J end lost 1 base, and 14 bases lay between the germline ends. The CDR3 extends over 17 amino acids. CDR3 nucleotide sequence: TGTGCCACCAGCAGAGCCGGGACTCCCAGGTCTGGAAACACCATATATTTT. Its translation: CATSRAGTPRSGNTIYF. Drawing the rest from reference TRBV15 and TRBJ1-3, the complete variable domain is DAMVIQNPRYQVTQFGKPVTLSCSQTLNHNVMYWYQQKSSQAPKLLFHYYDKDFNNEADTPDNFQSRRPNTSFCFLDIRSPGLGDTAMYLCATSRAGTPRSGNTIYFGEGSWLTVV.

This clonotype was seen only a few times. This chain connects TRBV3-1 to TRBJ2-1; D not resolved. The V end was cut by 2 bases, the J end by 9 bases, with 14 bases between. Germline V gives CDR1 LGHDT, CDR2 YNNKEL (reference sequence). The CDR3 runs to 14 residues. CDR3 in DNA: TGTGCCAGCAGCCAACCACCCAGTGTCACTGAGCAGTTCTTC. Protein sequence: CASSQPPSVTEQFF.

The chain couples TRBV13 to TRBJ2-1; 12 nucleotides agree with TRBD2. V dropped 3 bases and J dropped 13; count of bases not matched to a gene: 13. Germline assignment: CDR1 PRHDT and CDR2 FYEKMQ (reference sequence). The CDR3 has 16 residues. CDR3 residues: CASSFGRLAGEGRQFF. The DNA for the CDR3 is TGTGCCAGCAGCTTCGGTAGACTAGCGGGAGAGGGGAGACAGTTCTTC. The full variable domain, completed using reference TRBV13 and TRBJ2-1, is AAGVIQSPRHLIKEKRETATLKCYPIPRHDTVYWYQQGPGQDPQFLISFYEKMQSDKGSIPDRFSAQQFSDYHSELNMSSLELGDSALYFCASSFGRLAGEGRQFFGPGTRLTVL.

This clonotype was recorded a few times. This CDR3 is CASSRTSNTQYF. CDR3 nucleotide sequence: TGTGCCAGCAGCCGGACTAGCAATACGCAGTATTTT. The rearrangement links TRBV3-1 to TRBJ2-3, with 8 positions matching TRBD2. CDR1 is LGHDT and CDR2 is YNNKEL in the germline V gene (reference sequence). Germline trimming cut 4 bases from V and 7 bases from J; bases unmatched to any gene: 1. This CDR3 contains 12 residues.

This rearrangement joins TRBV7-2 to TRBJ1-2, with a possible D match to TRBD1 (5 bases). Germline CDR1 and CDR2: SGHTA and FQGNSA. CDR3 length equals 13 residues. V was shortened by 8 bases and J by 6 bases, with 16 bases between the two germline ends. In DNA, the CDR3 is TGTGCCAGCGCACTTTCGGGGGAGGATGGCTACACCTTC. It encodes CASALSGEDGYTF.

This clonotype was counted between two and nine times. The genes are TRBV12-3 or TRBV12-4 and TRBJ2-3; the D gene is possibly TRBD2 (6 bases). This CDR3 is 16 amino acids long. Trimming pared 1 base from V and 4 bases from J, leaving 15 bases between. The CDR3 spells CASSLEGAGPADTQYF. Here the CDR3 DNA reads TGTGCCAGCAGTTTAGAAGGGGCGGGACCCGCAGATACGCAGTATTTT.

The chain carries TRBV12-3 or TRBV12-4 and TRBJ2-1; D is perhaps TRBD1 or TRBD2 (6 bases each). This CDR3 is 12 amino acids long. The ends were cut back, 6 bases at V and 7 bases at J, with 10 bases in the middle. The CDR3 DNA is TGTGCCAGCAGCCGGGGGCAGAATGAGCAGTTCTTC. This gives the protein CASSRGQNEQFF.

This sequence joins TRBV11-2 and TRBJ2-2; D is possibly TRBD2 (5 bases). This CDR3 comprises 16 residues. Trimming took 3 bases from V and 2 from J, leaving 13 bases between them. Germline CDR1 is SGHAT and CDR2 is FQNNGV. CDR3 nucleotides: TGTGCCAGCAGCTTGGGTCGACTAAGTAACACCGGGGAGCTGTTTTTT. It translates to CASSLGRLSNTGELFF.

The V call is TRBV7-2, the J call TRBJ2-5; TRBD2 matches 13 bases. The CDR3 has 15 residues. V lost 4 bases and J lost 7; bases outside the gene matches: 6. Germline V gene lookup returns CDR1 SGHTA and CDR2 FQGNSA. The CDR3 protein is CASSSRLAGGVTQYF. CDR3 DNA: TGTGCCAGCAGCTCTAGACTAGCGGGGGGAGTGACCCAGTACTTC.

The V gene is TRBV20-1, the J gene TRBJ2-7; the match to TRBD2 covers 9 bases. V lost 3 bases, J lost 2 bases, and 5 bases stayed unmatched. The CDR3 runs 14 residues. Germline V gene data show CDR1 as DFQATT and CDR2 as SNEGSKA (reference sequence). CDR3 protein: CSASLTSGAYEQYF. The CDR3 coding sequence is TGCAGTGCTAGCCTGACTAGCGGAGCCTACGAGCAGTACTTC.

The gene calls are TRBV7-2 and TRBJ2-1; TRBD2 matches at 9 bases. The J segment lost 9 bases and the V segment lost 1 base, leaving 13 bases of the junction unmatched. The CDR3 runs to 17 residues. Germline V gene data show CDR1 as SGHTA and CDR2 as FQGNSA. The CDR3 is CASSLVPGLAWSAEQFF. CDR3 nucleotides: TGTGCCAGCAGCTTAGTTCCGGGACTAGCATGGAGCGCTGAGCAGTTCTTC.

This clonotype was seen a few times. The chain recombines TRBV7-2 with TRBJ2-1, with 8 bases lining up with TRBD2. CDR3 length: 15 amino acids. Germline trimming cut 7 bases from V and 2 bases from J; bases unmatched to any gene: 7. Germline CDR1 SGHTA, CDR2 FQGNSA. DNA for the CDR3: TGTGCCAGCAAACCGGGGGGGCCTACCTACAATGAGCAGTTCTTC. Amino acid sequence: CASKPGGPTYNEQFF.